A selection of T cell receptor beta chains follows, all from one sample in a study of shared T cell receptors in the human thymus. Produced via immunoSEQ multiplex PCR; TCRdb's table is partial and in-frame only. Found here are over 650,000 clones, approximately 87% of them singletons; the top ten hold under 0.01%. The data also belong to a second study, concerning human thymus T cells.

The sequenced sample was thymocytes. The receptors here all came from a boy in the first two years of life with a congenital heart defect. CDR3s include the opening cysteine and the closing phenylalanine or tryptophan. D genes are given only for firm matches. Not all rows give a size; the values are once, few, many and, for expanded clones, a class.

J gene	D gene	clone size	V gene	CDR3 DNA	CDR3 protein
TRBJ2-2	.	.	TRBV9	TGTGCCAGCACCCCGGGTCTCTACACCGGGGAGCTGTTTTTT	CASTPGLYTGELFF
TRBJ1-1	.	once	TRBV14	TGTGCCAGCAGCCAAGGTTTAGGAACAGCTCACACTGAAGCTTTCTTT	CASSQGLGTAHTEAFF
TRBJ2-7	.	.	TRBV28	TGTGCCAGCAGTTCAGGGGGACGGAGGGGGTACGAGCAGTACTTC	CASSSGGRRGYEQYF
TRBJ1-3	TRBD1	.	TRBV5-6	TGTGCCAGCAGCTGGGGACAGGGGACCATCTCTGGAAACACCATATATTTT	CASSWGQGTISGNTIYF
TRBJ2-2	TRBD1	.	TRBV27	TGTGCCAGCACCCCTAACAGGGGGCTAAACACCGGGGAGCTGTTTTTT	CASTPNRGLNTGELFF
TRBJ1-2	.	.	TRBV5-1	TGCGCCAGCAGCTTGGTTTATGGCTCAGGATATGGCTACACCTTC	CASSLVYGSGYGYTF
TRBJ2-5	TRBD1	.	TRBV5-5	TGTGCCAGCAGCACCGCGGACAGGGGGGTTTTGCTTAGTGGGACCCAGTACTTC	CASSTADRGVLLSGTQYF
TRBJ1-1	.	.	TRBV6-5	TGTGCCAGCAGTTCCGTGAACACTGAAGCTTTCTTT	CASSSVNTEAFF
TRBJ2-7	.	.	TRBV30	TGTGCCTGCCTGCCGGAGGATCACTCCTACGAGCAGTACTTC	CACLPEDHSYEQYF
TRBJ1-1	.	.	TRBV7-8	TGTGCCAGCAGCCCGAGGGAGACTGAAGCTTTCTTT	CASSPRETEAFF
TRBJ2-7	TRBD2	.	TRBV7-8	TGTGCCAGCAGCTCCTACTCGGGACTAGCGGGAGGGGGCGAGCAGTACTTC	CASSSYSGLAGGGEQYF
TRBJ1-4	TRBD1	.	TRBV28	TGTGCCAGCAGTCCTAAGAATACCGGGACAGGGAAGCAAACTAATGAAAAACTGTTTTTT	CASSPKNTGTGKQTNEKLFF
TRBJ1-4	.	.	TRBV30	TGTGCCTGGAGACCCCTGGCAGGGCGCGAAAAACTGTTTTTT	CAWRPLAGREKLFF
TRBJ1-4	TRBD1	.	TRBV28	TGTGCCAGCAGTCCACAGGGGGCAGGAGAAAAACTGTTTTTT	CASSPQGAGEKLFF
TRBJ2-6	TRBD1	.	TRBV27	TGTGCCAGCAGTTCGGGACAGGGGAGCTCTGGGGCCAACGTCCTGACTTTC	CASSSGQGSSGANVLTF
TRBJ2-7	.	.	TRBV7-2	TGTGCCAGCAGCCAACCGCGGGGTCACTACGAGCAGTACTTC	CASSQPRGHYEQYF
TRBJ1-1	TRBD1	.	TRBV6-1	TGTGCCAGCAGACAGGGGATCATGAACACTGAAGCTTTCTTT	CASRQGIMNTEAFF
TRBJ2-7	.	.	TRBV28	TGTGCCAGCAGTCCCTCTGGGGACAACGAGCAGTACTTC	CASSPSGDNEQYF
TRBJ2-7	.	.	TRBV11-2	TGTGCCAGCAGTCACCGAGAGGACGAGCAGTACTTC	CASSHREDEQYF
TRBJ1-2	.	.	TRBV9	TGTGCCAGCAGCGCTCCAGACTATGGCTACACCTTC	CASSAPDYGYTF
TRBJ2-3	TRBD1	.	TRBV5-1	TGCGCCAGCAGCCCAGACAGGGTCACAGATACGCAGTATTTT	CASSPDRVTDTQYF
TRBJ2-1	.	.	TRBV5-6	TGTGCCAGCAGCCTATCCCGGGACATGTACAATGAGCAGTTCTTC	CASSLSRDMYNEQFF
TRBJ1-5	.	.	TRBV7-9	TGTGCCAGCAGCTTAGCGGCAGATAGCAATCAGCCCCAGCATTTT	CASSLAADSNQPQHF
TRBJ2-7	.	.	TRBV27	TGTGCCAGCAGTCTGAAAACAAGTTACGAGCAGTACTTC	CASSLKTSYEQYF
TRBJ2-7	TRBD1	.	TRBV29-1	TGCAGCGTCGGGTGGACAGGGAAAAGCTCCTACGAGCAGTACTTC	CSVGWTGKSSYEQYF
TRBJ1-1	TRBD1	.	TRBV7-2	TGTGCCGGTGGGACAGAGAACATGAACACTGAAGCTTTCTTT	CAGGTENMNTEAFF
TRBJ2-7	TRBD2	.	TRBV11-2	TGTGCCAGCAGCCCACCTTCTTGGGGGGGAGGCCCCTACGAGCAGTACTTC	CASSPPSWGGGPYEQYF
TRBJ1-5	TRBD1	.	TRBV28	TGTGCCAGCAGCACCGGGACAGGGAATCAGCCCCAGCATTTT	CASSTGTGNQPQHF
TRBJ1-1	.	.	TRBV9	TGTGCCAGCAGCGACGTGGCGAACACTGAAGCTTTCTTT	CASSDVANTEAFF
TRBJ2-1	TRBD1	.	TRBV27	TGTGCCAGCACGCAAGAAGGACAGGTCTACAATGAGCAGTTCTTC	CASTQEGQVYNEQFF
TRBJ1-2	.	.	TRBV11-2	TGTGCCAGCAGCCGGCAGTCAGGGACAACTGGCTACACCTTC	CASSRQSGTTGYTF
TRBJ1-3	.	.	TRBV28	TGTGCCAGCAGAAATACAGGGTACGGAAACACCATATATTTT	CASRNTGYGNTIYF
TRBJ2-7	TRBD2	.	TRBV28	TGTGCCAGCAGTGAGACCGGGACTAGCAAATGCGAGCAGTACTTC	CASSETGTSKCEQYF
TRBJ2-1	.	.	TRBV14	TGTGCCAGCAGCCAAAGGACGCGGGCCCCCTTACCTTGGGGTGAGCAGTTCTTC	CASSQRTRAPLPWGEQFF
TRBJ1-1	.	.	TRBV7-2	TGTGCCAGCAGCTTTTACGGAACAGGGATAGGCTCTGAGGCTTTCTTT	CASSFYGTGIGSEAFF
TRBJ1-5	.	.	TRBV10-2	TGCGCCAGCAGTGCCCGATGGGGAGGCAATCAGCCCCAGCATTTT	CASSARWGGNQPQHF
TRBJ1-5	.	.	TRBV19	TGTGCCAGTAGTTTCTCGAATCAGCCCCAGCATTTT	CASSFSNQPQHF
TRBJ1-1	.	.	TRBV6-5	TGTGCCAGCAGTTACAGAAGGGGTTTGGTCACTGAAGCTTTCTTT	CASSYRRGLVTEAFF
TRBJ2-3	TRBD2	.	TRBV5-4	TGTGCCAGCAGCTCCCGACTAGCGGGAGATACGCAGTATTTT	CASSSRLAGDTQYF
TRBJ2-7	TRBD2	.	TRBV7-6	TGTGCCAGCAGCTCAGGGACTAGCGGGAGACTCTACGAGCAGTACTTC	CASSSGTSGRLYEQYF
TRBJ1-1	.	few	TRBV27	TGTGCCAGCAGCGGGGGGCGGGAAGCTGAAGCTTTCTTT	CASSGGREAEAFF
TRBJ2-1	TRBD2	.	TRBV11-3	TGTGCCAGCAGCTTGGGCGGGAGGGGAGATGAGCAGTTCTTC	CASSLGGRGDEQFF
TRBJ1-1	TRBD1	.	TRBV5-4	TGTGCCAGCAGCTTACAGGGGGCGGAGGGCACTGAAGCTTTCTTT	CASSLQGAEGTEAFF
TRBJ2-3	TRBD1	.	TRBV10-3	TGTGCCATCAGCCCTGACAGGGGACACCGCACAGATACGCAGTATTTT	CAISPDRGHRTDTQYF
TRBJ2-7	.	.	TRBV18	TGTGCCAGCTCACCACCGAGGCGCTCTCCCCCCCGCGAGCAGTACTTC	CASSPPRRSPPREQYF
TRBJ1-6	.	.	TRBV30	TGTGCCTGGAGTGTAATTTTCGGTGGCGTTGGGGCTAATTCACCCCTCCACTTT	CAWSVIFGGVGANSPLHF
TRBJ1-1	.	.	TRBV18	TGTGCCAGCTCAACTAACACTGAAGCTTTCTTT	CASSTNTEAFF
TRBJ1-2	.	.	TRBV6-6	TGTGCCAGCAGTCGAGTAACAGGGATACCGAACTATGGCTACACCTTC	CASSRVTGIPNYGYTF
TRBJ1-1	TRBD1	.	TRBV28	TGTGCCAGCAGTTTAAGGCAGGGGGCGCGGACTGAAGCTTTCTTT	CASSLRQGARTEAFF
TRBJ1-6	.	.	TRBV9	TGTGCCAGCAGCCCGGGGGTGGGAAATTCACCCCTCCACTTT	CASSPGVGNSPLHF
TRBJ2-7	TRBD1	.	TRBV7-8	TGTGCCAGCAGCTCATACAGGGGGAATGGCTACGAGCAGTACTTC	CASSSYRGNGYEQYF